These 28 T cell receptor beta chains were all obtained from the same sample, sequenced in a study of blood T cell repertoires in COVID-19. Some clones are missing from TCRdb's copy, which holds only in-frame ones; the method was immunoSEQ multiplex PCR. Here the sample spans 140,000 to 150,000 clones, roughly 85% being singletons. The material sequenced was peripheral blood. These receptors all come from an older woman with COVID-19, enrolled during active disease.

The chain joins TRBV7-3 to TRBJ2-3; TRBD2 agrees at 13 bases. The CDR3 is 16 amino acids. V was pared by 5 bases and J by 5 bases, with 7 bases of the junction left unmatched. Germline values: CDR1 SGHTA, CDR2 FQGTGA. CDR3 sequence reads: CASSLRLAGGGDTQYF. The CDR3 bases are TGTGCCAGCAGCCTAAGACTAGCGGGGGGTGGAGATACGCAGTATTTT.

A few counts support this clone. The chain is built from TRBV5-6 and TRBJ2-5; D remains unclear. Germline V gene data show CDR1 as SGHDT and CDR2 as YYEEEE. The V end lost 2 bases, the J end lost 2 bases, and 10 bases lay between the germline ends. The CDR3 contains 14 residues. CDR3 sequence reads: CASSFPEAQETQYF. The CDR3 coding sequence is TGTGCCAGCAGCTTCCCCGAAGCTCAAGAGACCCAGTACTTC.

This CDR3 is CASSPVQTSGGTTDTQYF. The CDR3 DNA sequence: TGCGCCAGCAGCCCCGTCCAGACTAGCGGGGGGACCACAGATACGCAGTATTTT. The V gene is TRBV4-1, the J gene TRBJ2-3, with 13 bases fitting TRBD2. Germline-derived CDR1 and CDR2 are MGHRA and YSYEKL. V trimming: 4 bases; J trimming: 2 bases; junction bases outside the gene matches: 9. The CDR3 contains 18 residues.

This chain links TRBV4-1 with TRBJ2-1, with 8 nucleotides matching TRBD1. J lost 6 bases, V lost 0 bases, and 7 bases had no gene match. The CDR3 length is 16 residues. Germline CDR1 is MGHRA and CDR2 is YSYEKL. CDR3: CASSQDLWDRRNEQFF. The CDR3 DNA reads TGCGCCAGCAGCCAAGATCTCTGGGACAGGCGCAATGAGCAGTTCTTC.

CDR3 loop: CASSPQGSEAFF. DNA for the CDR3: TGTGCCAGCAGCCCCCAGGGGTCTGAAGCTTTCTTT. The chain links TRBV11-3 to TRBJ1-1; tentatively, D is TRBD1 (6 bases). Germline CDR1 and CDR2: SGHNT and YENEEA. The CDR3 has 12 residues. The V and J ends lost 5 bases and 6 bases respectively, with 10 bases between them. The whole variable domain, remainder taken from reference TRBV11-3 and TRBJ1-1, is EAGVVQSPRYKIIEKKQPVAFWCNPISGHNTLYWYLQNLGQGPELLIRYENEEAVDDSQLPKDRFSAERLKGVDSTLKIQPAELGDSAVYLCASSPQGSEAFFGQGTRLTVV.

This clone came up a few times. The chain couples TRBV2 to TRBJ1-2, with 7 bases identical to TRBD1. This CDR3 has 16 residues. With V trimmed by 3 bases and J by 4 bases, 11 bases remained unmatched. The germline V gene encodes CDR1 SNHLY and CDR2 FYNNEI. CDR3 sequence reads: CASSERPGQPIYGYTF. As DNA, the CDR3 is TGTGCCAGCAGTGAGCGGCCGGGACAGCCGATCTATGGCTACACCTTC.

This chain links TRBV9 with TRBJ2-5; tentatively, D is TRBD2 (6 bases). Germline loops: CDR1 SGDLS, CDR2 YYNGEE. The ends were cut back, 4 bases at V and 1 base at J, with 17 bases in the middle. The CDR3 loop spans 16 amino acids. The CDR3 DNA follows: TGTGCCAGCAGCCCCCTGGCGGGGTATTCCCAAGAGACCCAGTACTTC. It yields the protein CASSPLAGYSQETQYF.

This chain joins TRBV10-3 and TRBJ1-2; 7 bases are a match to TRBD1. V shed 11 bases and J 3 bases; nucleotides not matched to a gene: 12. Germline assignment: CDR1 ENHRY and CDR2 SYGVKD. There are 14 residues in the CDR3. The CDR3 nucleotides are TGTGCCGCCCAAACAGGGGATGGTGACTATGGCTACACCTTC. Its protein is CAAQTGDGDYGYTF.

The rearrangement links TRBV7-6 to TRBJ1-4, with TRBD1 matching 9 bases. Germline trimming cut 2 bases from V and 0 bases from J; bases unmatched to any gene: 10. The CDR3 is 19 amino acids. From germline, CDR1 is SGHVS and CDR2 FNYEAQ. The CDR3 sequence is CASSLNSWDRVATNEKLFF. CDR3 DNA: TGTGCCAGCAGCTTAAATAGTTGGGACAGGGTTGCAACTAATGAAAAACTGTTTTTT.

The chain carries TRBV7-2 and TRBJ2-5; TRBD2 matches 14 bases. The CDR3 is made up of 17 amino acids. Germline trimming cut 4 bases from V and 3 bases from J; bases unmatched to any gene: 7. Germline V gene lookup returns CDR1 SGHTA and CDR2 FQGNSA. CDR3 amino acids: CASSSRLAGGPEETQYF. The CDR3 region has the DNA TGTGCCAGCAGCTCCAGACTAGCGGGGGGGCCGGAAGAGACCCAGTACTTC.

Comments on this clone: Other DNA sequences of this sample code for an identical CDR3. V is TRBV6-5 and J is TRBJ2-2, with 8 bases lining up with TRBD2. The CDR3 length is 15 residues. With V trimmed by 0 bases and J by 7 bases, 4 bases remained unmatched. Germline CDR1 MNHEY, CDR2 SVGAGI. The CDR3 loop is CASSYSGGASGELFF. The CDR3 region has the DNA TGTGCCAGCAGTTACTCCGGGGGGGCGAGCGGGGAGCTGTTTTTT.

V gene TRBV25-1 combines with J gene TRBJ2-7, with 8 positions matching TRBD1. After removal of 6 bases from V and 0 bases from J, the junction contained 10 bases not matched to a gene. CDR1 is MGHDK, CDR2 SYGVNS, per germline. The CDR3 consists of 16 residues. CDR3 region: CASRVIPGQDSYEQYF. The CDR3 nucleotides read TGTGCCAGCAGGGTAATACCGGGACAGGACTCCTACGAGCAGTACTTC.

The chain has TRBV5-1 and TRBJ1-1, with 7 bases that match TRBD1. After removal of 0 bases from V and 5 bases from J, the junction contained 7 bases not matched to a gene. CDR1 and CDR2 (germline): SGHRS, YFSETQ. This CDR3 comprises 15 residues. The CDR3 region has the DNA TGCGCCAGCAGCTTGGACGGACAGGCGAGAACTGAAGCTTTCTTT. It specifies CASSLDGQARTEAFF.

This clone has a handful of counts. This chain links TRBV3-1 (or the pseudogene TRBV3-2) with TRBJ1-5; 11 bases match TRBD1. Germline V gives CDR1 LGHDT, CDR2 YNNKEL (reference sequence). V was pared by 3 bases and J by 4 bases, with 2 bases of the junction left unmatched. The CDR3 totals 15 residues. CDR3 amino acids: CASSQGTGGNQPQHF. The CDR3, as DNA: TGTGCCAGCAGCCAGGGGACAGGGGGGAATCAGCCCCAGCATTTT.

V usage is TRBV7-7 and J usage is TRBJ1-5; D is unresolved. V shed 2 bases and J shed 5 bases, with 7 bases lying between them. The CDR3 runs 13 residues. Germline V gene lookup returns CDR1 SSHAT and CDR2 FNYEAQ (reference sequence). CDR3 residues: CASSLKEDQPQHF. CDR3 sequence (DNA): TGTGCCAGCAGCTTAAAGGAGGATCAGCCCCAGCATTTT.

This rearrangement joins TRBV19 to TRBJ1-4; D remains ambiguous. The ends were cut back, 7 bases at V and 8 bases at J, with 20 bases in the middle. The germline gives CDR1 LNHDA, CDR2 SQIVND (reference sequence). This CDR3 is built from 15 residues. The CDR3 is CASTILGRRGEKLFF. The CDR3 coding sequence is TGTGCCAGTACCATTCTGGGCCGCCGGGGAGAAAAACTGTTTTTT.

The gene calls are TRBV19 and TRBJ1-1; D unclear. Deletions cut 7 bases from V and 2 bases from J, with 11 bases between. The CDR3 is made up of 13 amino acids. Germline V gene lookup returns CDR1 LNHDA and CDR2 SQIVND (reference sequence). In DNA, the CDR3 is TGTGCCAGTAAAGCAGGCCCTAACACTGAAGCTTTCTTT. Its translation: CASKAGPNTEAFF.

The V call is TRBV24-1, the J call TRBJ1-2, with D unresolved. There are 14 residues in the CDR3. V lost 0 bases and J 0 bases, leaving 4 bases between the germline ends. Germline lookup yields CDR1 KGHDR and CDR2 SFDVKD. The CDR3 sequence is CATSDLQSNYGYTF. The CDR3 region has the DNA TGTGCCACCAGTGATTTGCAGTCTAACTATGGCTACACCTTC.

This clone was seen only once. The V call is TRBV2, the J call TRBJ2-7, with D possibly TRBD2 on 7 matching bases. Trimming left V 7 bases short and J 2 bases short, with 15 bases between. Germline loops: CDR1 SNHLY, CDR2 FYNNEI. The CDR3 has 14 residues. This CDR3 reads CASNLAGDTYEQYF. CDR3 nucleotide sequence: TGTGCCAGCAATCTGGCGGGGGACACCTACGAGCAGTACTTC. The full variable domain, with the rest looked up from reference TRBV2 and TRBJ2-7, is EPEVTQTPSHQVTQMGQEVILRCVPISNHLYFYWYRQILGQKVEFLVSFYNNEISEKSEIFDDQFSVERPDGSNFTLKIRSTKLEDSAMYFCASNLAGDTYEQYFGPGTRLTVT.

The rearrangement uses TRBV7-2 and TRBJ2-3; D is undetermined. CDR3 length: 12 residues. Germline values: CDR1 SGHTA, CDR2 FQGNSA. Trimming left V 5 bases short and J 4 bases short, with 7 bases between. The CDR3 loop is CASSGSSDTQYF. In DNA form, the CDR3 reads TGTGCCAGCAGCGGTAGTTCAGATACGCAGTATTTT.

The chain combines TRBV4-2 with TRBJ1-1, with 9 bases that match TRBD1. With V trimmed by 2 bases and J by 1 base, 2 bases remained unmatched. This CDR3 comprises 15 residues. Germline-derived CDR1 and CDR2 are LGHNA and YNFKEQ. The CDR3 nucleotides are TGTGCCAGCAGCCAACCGGACAGGGGGAACACTGAAGCTTTCTTT. Translation: CASSQPDRGNTEAFF.

This clone was observed once. The chain recombines TRBV6-1 with TRBJ1-5; D is undetermined. This CDR3 contains 13 residues. CDR1 is MNHNS, CDR2 SASEGT, per germline. V gave up 2 bases and J gave up 5 bases, with 7 bases separating them. This CDR3 is CASSEQKHQPQHF. CDR3 nucleotide sequence: TGTGCCAGCAGTGAACAGAAACATCAGCCCCAGCATTTT.

This chain uses TRBV5-1 with TRBJ2-3; D is ambiguous. The germline gives CDR1 SGHRS, CDR2 YFSETQ. CDR3 length: 15 residues. V shed 0 bases and J shed 2 bases, with 10 bases lying between them. CDR3 sequence: CASSLDTSDTDTQYF. CDR3 DNA sequence: TGCGCCAGCAGCTTGGACACCTCAGACACAGATACGCAGTATTTT.

This clone was seen repeatedly, ten times or more. The chain combines TRBV6-5 with TRBJ1-5; D is perhaps TRBD1 (5 bases). Germline V CDR1 and CDR2: MNHEY, SVGAGI. V was cut by 7 bases and J by 3 bases, with 10 bases left in between. CDR3 length equals 13 residues. DNA for the CDR3: TGTGCCAGCATACAGGCCTTCAATCAGCCCCAGCATTTT. It is translated as CASIQAFNQPQHF.

The V and J genes are TRBV4-2 and TRBJ2-6; D perhaps matches TRBD1 (5 bases). The germline CDR1 and CDR2 sequences are LGHNA and YNFKEQ. V shed 5 bases and J shed 1 base, with 12 bases lying between them. The CDR3 sequence is 16 residues long. The CDR3 DNA reads TGTGCCAGCAGCTTACCGCCAGGGTCTGGGGCCAACGTCCTGACTTTC. It codes for CASSLPPGSGANVLTF.

This chain connects TRBV14 to TRBJ2-5, with a tentative D call TRBD2 (6 bases). CDR3 length: 12 amino acids. Germline V CDR1 and CDR2: SGHDN, FVKESK. Trimming shortened V by 7 bases and J by 5 bases, and 11 bases separated the two germline ends. This CDR3 is CASNRGSETQYF. CDR3 coding DNA: TGTGCCAGCAACCGGGGGTCGGAGACCCAGTACTTC.

This clone was picked up one time. The chain is built from TRBV30 and TRBJ2-1; weak D call: TRBD1 (5 bases). The germline gives CDR1 GTSNPN, CDR2 SVGIG (reference sequence). This CDR3 comprises 15 residues. Deletions cut 0 bases from V and 4 bases from J, with 13 bases between. The CDR3 sequence is CAWSVRGGPYNEQFF. The CDR3, as DNA: TGTGCCTGGAGTGTAAGGGGTGGGCCTTACAATGAGCAGTTCTTC.

The chain links TRBV18 to TRBJ2-2, with 10 positions matching TRBD2. Germline CDR1 KGHSH, CDR2 LQKENI. The CDR3 totals 16 residues. The V segment lost 0 bases and the J segment 6 bases; nucleotides outside the gene matches: 4. This chain's CDR3 is CASSPPPAGGPGELFF. Written as DNA, the CDR3 is TGTGCCAGCTCACCACCCCCAGCGGGGGGGCCCGGGGAGCTGTTTTTT.